This T cell receptor (beta chain) was captured in a study of T cell responses to AZD1222 COVID-19 vaccine. This clone has only one observation. The protocol was immunoSEQ multiplex PCR, while the TCRdb copy is restricted to in-frame clones and leaves out a portion. This sample yields approximately 170,000 clones, of which less than 95% are seen a single time; 4.4% belongs to the top ten. This receptor was identified in an adult in good health. Sequenced here: peripheral blood, sampled on day 0 of AZD1222 vaccination.

Here the CDR3 DNA reads TGTGCCAGCAGCTTAGTATCACAGAACACTGAAGCTTTCTTT. Translating it yields CASSLVSQNTEAFF. The gene calls are TRBV11-2 and TRBJ1-1; D is ambiguous. Trimming pared 1 base from V and 1 base from J, leaving 7 bases between. CDR1 and CDR2 (germline): SGHAT, FQNNGV. CDR3 length: 14 residues.